This T cell receptor beta chain was retrieved from a study of T cell changes during pregnancy in multiple sclerosis (dated by TCRdb to the late 2010s). Notes on the research overall: Changes in the T cell repertoire over the course of pregnancy were examined in this study in women with multiple sclerosis.

The CDR3, from cysteine to phenylalanine, totals 12 residues. The sequence is cut down to CDR3 DNA, 36 bases in frame from base 1. According to the germline V gene, CDR1 reads SGHRS and CDR2 reads YFSETQ. V is reduced by 5 bases and J by 5 bases, leaving a spacing of 10 bases between them. The method behind the library was the immunoSEQ multiplex PCR assay. Drawn from immuneACCESS, this table holds only the in-frame rearrangements with V and J called that TCRdb kept. Clones are partly lost; checked studies trace under half to an unresolved V gene and leave the rest unexplained. In this sample the table shows 60,000 or so clones, 80% to 95% of which occur a single time. The ten biggest clones cover 0.75% to 0.95% of the sample. With respect to this clone: Its binding antigen is unknown. No base-level quality is on record; no much larger clone is a single base apart.

The chain uses TRBV5-1 and TRBJ1-1; the D gene is not confidently resolved. The sequence was obtained from a female donor with multiple sclerosis, enrolled in a pregnancy study. This specimen consisted of peripheral blood, obtained in the first trimester of pregnancy. This receptor carries the CDR3 CASRNPGTEAFF. The bases are TGCGCCAGCAGAAACCCGGGGACTGAAGCTTTCTTT.